Listed below are T cell receptor beta chains from one sample, sequenced in a study of graft-versus-host responses after intestinal transplantation. The data were produced by immunoSEQ multiplex PCR, yet TCRdb's version contains in-frame clones alone and is incomplete. Altogether more than 65,000 clones are present, about nine tenths being singletons, with the ten largest covering roughly 0.36%. Their antigens are not known. The sequencing used unstimulated CD8+ T cells sorted from spleen or lymph node cells, collected before transplant. These TCRs come from a human donor who was the organ donor for an intestinal transplant. The CDR3 runs from the conserved cysteine through the conserved F or W. The D gene is left open where the match is weak. Clone size is not always given. Where it is, it says once, few, many or a class for expanded clones.

clone_size | j_call | v_call | d_call | cdr3_nt | cdr3_aa
NA | TRBJ2-7 | TRBV13 | NA | TGTGCCAGCAGCTTAGTAGGGAGTCCCTACGAGCAGTACTTC | CASSLVGSPYEQYF
NA | TRBJ1-5 | TRBV30 | NA | TGTGCCTGGAGTGTGGGGCAGGGAAGGAGTCAGCCCCAGCATTTT | CAWSVGQGRSQPQHF
NA | TRBJ2-7 | TRBV14 | NA | TGTGCCAGCAGCCTAATAGCGACCGGCTCCTACGAGCAGTACTTC | CASSLIATGSYEQYF
NA | TRBJ1-1 | TRBV11-2 | NA | TGTGCCAGCAGCCTAACAAACAGGGTTGAAGCTTTCTTT | CASSLTNRVEAFF
NA | TRBJ1-2 | TRBV9 | NA | TGTGCCAGCAGCGAGGAGACAGGCTACGGCTACACCTTC | CASSEETGYGYTF
NA | TRBJ2-7 | TRBV9 | NA | TGTGCCAGCTCAGACAGACACTCCTACGAGCAGTACTTC | CASSDRHSYEQYF
NA | TRBJ2-5 | TRBV7-7 | NA | TGTGCCAGCAGCCCTATTAGAGCTCAAGAGACCCAGTACTTC | CASSPIRAQETQYF
NA | TRBJ2-5 | TRBV18 | NA | TGTGCCAGCTCACCACCGCGCAGGGGAGAGACCCAGTACTTC | CASSPPRRGETQYF
NA | TRBJ2-7 | TRBV12-2 | NA | TGTGCAAGTCGCGCCGGGGGGCCCCCCTCCTACGAGCAGTACTTC | CASRAGGPPSYEQYF
NA | TRBJ1-5 | TRBV9 | NA | TGTGCCAGCAGCGACTCGGGGAATCAGCCCCAGCATTTT | CASSDSGNQPQHF
once | TRBJ1-5 | TRBV28 | NA | TGTGCCAGCAGTTTGCCCGGTAGCAATCAGCCCCAGCATTTT | CASSLPGSNQPQHF
NA | TRBJ1-1 | TRBV29-1 | NA | TGCAGCGTTGACAGGGGGAACACTGAAGCTTTCTTT | CSVDRGNTEAFF
NA | TRBJ1-6 | TRBV28 | NA | TGTGCCAGCAGTTTAACAGGGAATAATTCACCCCTCCACTTT | CASSLTGNNSPLHF
NA | TRBJ2-5 | TRBV2 | TRBD2 | TGTGCCAGCAGTGAAGGCAGGGAGGGAGGGTACCAAGAGACCCAGTACTTC | CASSEGREGGYQETQYF
NA | TRBJ1-2 | TRBV27 | NA | TGTGCCAGCAGTCCCTTCGGGGGTTCTTATGGCTACACCTTC | CASSPFGGSYGYTF
NA | TRBJ2-7 | TRBV7-7 | TRBD2 | TGTGCTAGCAGCTTATCCGTCGGGAGGGAGCAGTACTTC | CASSLSVGREQYF
NA | TRBJ1-1 | TRBV29-1 | NA | TGCAGCGTACAGATAGGGGGAACTGAAGCTTTCTTT | CSVQIGGTEAFF
once | TRBJ2-3 | TRBV9 | TRBD2 | TGTGCCAGCAGCGTAAGGACTAGCCGCTCAGATACGCAGTATTTT | CASSVRTSRSDTQYF
NA | TRBJ2-7 | TRBV18 | TRBD1 | TGTGCCAGCTCACCGACCGGGACAGGGAACTACGAGCAGTACTTC | CASSPTGTGNYEQYF
NA | TRBJ1-6 | TRBV7-9 | NA | TGTGCCAGCAGCCCAAAAAGCTCACCCCTCCACTTT | CASSPKSSPLHF
NA | TRBJ2-7 | TRBV6-1 | TRBD2 | TGTGCCGTTGGGTGGGGGGGGGCCTACGAGCAGTACTTC | CAVGWGGAYEQYF
NA | TRBJ1-1 | TRBV5-8 | NA | TGTGCCAGCACCTGGACAGTCGGAATCACTGAAGCTTTCTTT | CASTWTVGITEAFF
NA | TRBJ2-7 | TRBV2 | NA | TGTGCCAGCAGTGAAGGACTACCCCTCGGGTACGAGCAGTACTTC | CASSEGLPLGYEQYF
NA | TRBJ1-6 | TRBV9 | NA | TGTGCCAGCAGCGGCCCCACAGGGCAAGGCTCACCCCTCCACTTT | CASSGPTGQGSPLHF
NA | TRBJ2-3 | TRBV7-9 | TRBD2 | TGTGCCAGCAGCCTAACAGCGGGGCGGACCACAGATACGCAGTATTTT | CASSLTAGRTTDTQYF
NA | TRBJ2-7 | TRBV27 | TRBD2 | TGTGCCAGCAGTTTCGGGACTAGCGGGGGGGAGCAGTACTTC | CASSFGTSGGEQYF
NA | TRBJ1-1 | TRBV4-2 | NA | TGTGCCAGCAGCCAAGAACCTACTTCGAACACTGAAGCTTTCTTT | CASSQEPTSNTEAFF
NA | TRBJ2-7 | TRBV9 | TRBD2 | TGTGCCAGCAGCGCTGAACCGTCCGGGACTAGGAGATACGAGCAGTACTTC | CASSAEPSGTRRYEQYF
NA | TRBJ2-5 | TRBV7-9 | TRBD2 | TGTGCCAGCGGGGGGCTAGCGGGGCTAGAGACCCAGTACTTC | CASGGLAGLETQYF
NA | TRBJ2-7 | TRBV6-1 | NA | TGTGCCAGCAGTGTATCCTGGGAGGGGGGCGCGTGGGACTCCTACGAGCAGTACTTC | CASSVSWEGGAWDSYEQYF
NA | TRBJ1-2 | TRBV7-2 | NA | TGTGCCAGCAGCTTATTTCCAGCTAACTATGGCTACACCTTC | CASSLFPANYGYTF
NA | TRBJ2-5 | TRBV4-1 | TRBD2 | TGCGCCAGCAGCCCGGGACTACAAGAGACCCAGTACTTC | CASSPGLQETQYF
NA | TRBJ1-6 | TRBV27 | NA | TGTGCCAGCAGTTTATCAGGGGCGTCCGATAATTCACCCCTCCACTTT | CASSLSGASDNSPLHF
NA | TRBJ1-4 | TRBV27 | NA | TGTGCCAGCGCGGGGCAACCTTCGGCACCGGCAACTAATGAAAAACTGTTTTTT | CASAGQPSAPATNEKLFF
NA | TRBJ2-7 | TRBV15 | TRBD1 | TGTGCCACCAGCAGAAACAGGGGGCCCGACGAGCAGTACTTC | CATSRNRGPDEQYF
NA | TRBJ2-2 | TRBV7-8 | NA | TGTGCCAGCAGCTTAGTTAGCGCGTACACCGGGGAGCTGTTTTTT | CASSLVSAYTGELFF
NA | TRBJ2-7 | TRBV28 | TRBD1 | TGTGCCAGCAGTCCCCGGACAGGGTTGGACGAGCAGTACTTC | CASSPRTGLDEQYF
NA | TRBJ2-5 | TRBV2 | TRBD1 | TGTGCCAGCATAGGGGGCGAAGAGACCCAGTACTTC | CASIGGEETQYF
NA | TRBJ1-2 | TRBV9 | NA | TGTGCCAGCAGCGTAGACGCAGGTAATGGCTACACCTTC | CASSVDAGNGYTF
once | TRBJ2-1 | TRBV4-3 | TRBD1 | TGCGCCAGCAGCCAAGCAGGGACAGCCTACAATGAGCAGTTCTTC | CASSQAGTAYNEQFF